A selection of T cell receptor beta chains follows, all from one sample in a study of T-cell reconstitution after alpha-beta-depleted transplantation in children. One entry per CDR3 protein, called by TCRdb with MiXCR from the PCR reads. Of around 440,000 distinct CDR3 sequences listed, 15% to 20% were seen once; the top ten hold 29%. This specimen was PBMCs, mostly from graft donor cells, taken 360 days after TCRalphabeta/CD19-depleted stem cell transplant. These receptors all stem from a boy in the first two years of life who had a stem cell transplant for Wiskott-Aldrich syndrome, so the T cells may come from the graft donor. The CDR3 runs from the conserved cysteine through the conserved F or W. D genes are given only for firm matches. The listing skips clone size in some rows; elsewhere it reads once, few, many or a size class.

clone_size: few
j_call: TRBJ2-2
v_call: TRBV5-6
d_call: TRBD1
cdr3_aa: CASSMDRRSITTGELFF
cdr3_nt: TGTGCCAGCAGCATGGACAGGAGATCCATCACCACCGGGGAGCTGTTTTTT

clone_size: -
j_call: TRBJ2-1
v_call: TRBV15
d_call: -
cdr3_aa: CATSTTGYNEQFF
cdr3_nt: TGTGCCACCAGCACAACAGGCTACAATGAGCAGTTCTTC

clone_size: few
j_call: TRBJ2-1
v_call: TRBV7-2
d_call: TRBD1
cdr3_aa: CASSTGQPYNEQFF
cdr3_nt: TGTGCCAGCAGCACGGGACAGCCCTACAATGAGCAGTTCTTC

clone_size: once
j_call: TRBJ1-4
v_call: TRBV28
d_call: -
cdr3_aa: CASSSERINEKLFF
cdr3_nt: TGTGCCAGCAGTTCAGAAAGAATTAATGAAAAACTGTTTTTT

clone_size: few
j_call: TRBJ2-7
v_call: TRBV25-1
d_call: TRBD1
cdr3_aa: CASSETLPGQGRYEQYF
cdr3_nt: TGTGCCAGCAGTGAAACCCTTCCGGGACAGGGTCGCTACGAGCAGTACTTC

clone_size: few
j_call: TRBJ2-7
v_call: TRBV5-6
d_call: -
cdr3_aa: CASGPGLSTYEQYF
cdr3_nt: TGTGCCAGCGGACCGGGACTCTCAACCTACGAGCAGTACTTC

clone_size: few
j_call: TRBJ2-7
v_call: TRBV12-3/TRBV12-4
d_call: TRBD1
cdr3_aa: CASSLGLTGKGYEQYF
cdr3_nt: TGTGCCAGCAGTTTAGGCCTGACAGGGAAGGGGTACGAGCAGTACTTC

clone_size: -
j_call: TRBJ2-1
v_call: TRBV15
d_call: TRBD1
cdr3_aa: CATSLGQGRVNEQFF
cdr3_nt: TGTGCCACCAGCTTAGGACAGGGGCGCGTGAATGAGCAGTTCTTC

clone_size: many
j_call: TRBJ2-7
v_call: TRBV2
d_call: -
cdr3_aa: CASTGSYEQYF
cdr3_nt: TGTGCCAGTACAGGTTCCTACGAGCAGTACTTC

clone_size: few
j_call: TRBJ2-3
v_call: TRBV20-1
d_call: -
cdr3_aa: CSPLRDTQYF
cdr3_nt: TGCAGCCCGTTAAGGGATACGCAGTATTTT

clone_size: few
j_call: TRBJ2-6
v_call: TRBV5-5
d_call: -
cdr3_aa: CASSLEAPSSGANVLTF
cdr3_nt: TGTGCCAGCAGCTTGGAGGCACCCAGCTCTGGGGCCAACGTCCTGACTTTC

clone_size: -
j_call: TRBJ2-2
v_call: TRBV7-2
d_call: TRBD2
cdr3_aa: CASSSGLAGPSGELFF
cdr3_nt: TGTGCCAGCAGCTCCGGACTAGCGGGGCCTTCCGGGGAGCTGTTTTTT

clone_size: -
j_call: TRBJ2-7
v_call: TRBV20-1
d_call: TRBD1
cdr3_aa: CSAPAAGTGGGEQYF
cdr3_nt: TGCAGTGCCCCCGCCGCCGGGACAGGGGGGGGAGAGCAGTACTTC

clone_size: -
j_call: TRBJ1-5
v_call: TRBV5-4
d_call: -
cdr3_aa: CASSQQGPGQPQHF
cdr3_nt: TGTGCCAGCAGCCAACAGGGACCAGGTCAGCCCCAGCATTTT

clone_size: few
j_call: TRBJ2-1
v_call: TRBV25-1
d_call: -
cdr3_aa: CASSDGDFYNEQFF
cdr3_nt: TGTGCCAGCAGTGATGGGGACTTCTACAATGAGCAGTTCTTC